One sample yielded the 25 T cell receptor beta chains listed below, sequenced in a study of cytomegalovirus exposure and HLA in healthy donors. With 60 Vbeta and 13 Jbeta primers, the PCR was carried out. Libraries were prepared by immunoSEQ multiplex PCR; TCRdb keeps only in-frame clonotypes and omits some of them. The data show about 180,000 clones, 75% to 85% seen once. The sample taken for sequencing was PBMCs. The receptor set was obtained from a man aged 18 to 29 in good health and CMV-seronegative.

J is TRBJ1-6 and V is TRBV30; D is ambiguous. The CDR3 has 16 residues. Between the trimmed V and J ends, which lost 0 bases and 4 bases, there was a span of 13 bases. Germline CDR1 is GTSNPN and CDR2 is SVGIG (reference sequence). The CDR3 DNA reads TGTGCCTGGAGTGTAGCGGGGATCGGGTATAATTCACCCCTCCACTTT. As protein: CAWSVAGIGYNSPLHF.

The gene calls are TRBV29-1 and TRBJ2-7; TRBD1 aligns across 7 bases. Germline trimming cut 7 bases from V and 2 bases from J; bases unmatched to any gene: 5. Germline values: CDR1 SQVTM, CDR2 ANQGSEA. CDR3 length equals 12 residues. CDR3 DNA sequence: TGCAGCGGGGGGACAGACCCCTACGAGCAGTACTTC. Amino acids: CSGGTDPYEQYF.

With regard to this clone: Other nucleotide sequences in the sample specify the same CDR3. The chain has TRBV7-2 and TRBJ2-7; 10 bases agree with TRBD2. Germline loops: CDR1 SGHTA, CDR2 FQGNSA. There are 14 residues in the CDR3. J lost 3 bases, V lost 3 bases, and 2 bases had no gene match. The CDR3 loop is CASSLASGSYEQYF. The CDR3 nucleotides read TGTGCCAGCAGCTTGGCTAGCGGGAGCTACGAGCAGTACTTC.

Only one count was recorded for this clone. The V gene is TRBV11-2, the J gene TRBJ2-2; TRBD2 is a possible D gene (5 bases). V lost 3 bases and J 2 bases, leaving 13 bases between the germline ends. Per the germline V gene, CDR1 is SGHAT and CDR2 is FQNNGV. This CDR3 region has 16 residues. CDR3 sequence (DNA): TGTGCCAGCAGCTTTGGTCGGACTTACAACACCGGGGAGCTGTTTTTT. Encoded protein: CASSFGRTYNTGELFF.

The V gene is TRBV15, the J gene TRBJ2-1; TRBD1 is a possible D gene (5 bases). The CDR3 is made up of 16 amino acids. The germline gives CDR1 LNHNV, CDR2 YYDKDF (reference sequence). The V end lost 3 bases, the J end lost 3 bases, and 15 bases lay between the germline ends. CDR3 region: CATSSVGRRSYNEQFF. As DNA, the CDR3 is TGTGCCACCAGCAGTGTGGGGCGAAGAAGCTACAATGAGCAGTTCTTC.

This clone was seen only a few times. The rearrangement joins TRBV5-1 to TRBJ2-5; D unresolved. Germline V gives CDR1 SGHRS, CDR2 YFSETQ. This CDR3 has 12 residues. V was shortened by 4 bases and J by 0 bases, with 4 bases between the two germline ends. DNA of the CDR3: TGCGCCAGCAGCCTTAACCAAGAGACCCAGTACTTC. This translates into CASSLNQETQYF.

This chain connects TRBV18 to TRBJ2-7; 9 bases fit TRBD2. After removal of 3 bases from V and 3 bases from J, the junction contained 12 bases not matched to a gene. CDR3 size: 17 residues. Germline loops: CDR1 KGHSH, CDR2 LQKENI. CDR3 in DNA: TGTGCCAGCTCACCCTCTGGAATAGCGGGAGTCCTCTACGAGCAGTACTTC. Protein sequence: CASSPSGIAGVLYEQYF.

The rearrangement joins TRBV2 to TRBJ1-2; D ambiguous. V lost 1 base and J lost 6, with 9 bases in between. Per germline, CDR1 SNHLY and CDR2 FYNNEI. This CDR3 is 13 amino acids long. The CDR3 nucleotides read TGTGCCAGCAGTGAAGGAGAGCGCCATGGCTACACCTTC. Residues: CASSEGERHGYTF.

This chain connects TRBV28 to TRBJ2-1; 8 nucleotides align to TRBD2. The germline CDR1 and CDR2 sequences are MDHEN and SYDVKM. This CDR3 has 16 amino acids. Unmatched junction bases numbered 14, after V lost 4 bases and J lost 9 bases. In DNA, the CDR3 is TGTGCCAGCAGTTCACCCGGGACTAGGCTTATCGGTGAGCAGTTCTTC. Amino acid sequence: CASSSPGTRLIGEQFF.

The chain is built from TRBV6-5 and TRBJ2-7, with D uncertain. The V end was cut by 0 bases, the J end by 2 bases, with 8 bases between. CDR3 length: 14 amino acids. From germline, CDR1 is MNHEY and CDR2 SVGAGI. The CDR3 loop reads CASSYSTDTYEQYF. The CDR3 nucleotides are TGTGCCAGCAGTTACTCGACTGATACCTACGAGCAGTACTTC.

The J gene is TRBJ1-2, the V gene TRBV30; a possible D gene is TRBD1 (6 bases). V was pared by 2 bases and J by 0 bases, with 13 bases between. CDR3 length equals 15 residues. Germline V lookup: CDR1 GTSNPN, CDR2 SVGIG (reference sequence). The DNA for the CDR3 is TGTGCCTGGAGTCCCTACACAGGGACTAACTATGGCTACACCTTC. This encodes CAWSPYTGTNYGYTF. The entire variable domain, with the rest obtained from reference TRBV30 and TRBJ1-2, is as follows: SQTIHQWPATLVQPVGSPLSLECTVEGTSNPNLYWYRQAAGRGLQLLFYSVGIGQISSEVPQNLSASRPQDRQFILSSKKLLLSDSGFYLCAWSPYTGTNYGYTFGSGTRLTVV.

The gene calls are TRBV20-1 and TRBJ1-2, with D possibly matching TRBD1 (6 bases). With 4 bases removed from V and 8 bases from J, the gap between germline ends came to 11 bases. The CDR3 spans 11 residues. Germline CDR1 is DFQATT and CDR2 is SNEGSKA (reference sequence). CDR3 residues: CSANTGNGYTF. In DNA, the CDR3 is TGCAGTGCTAACACAGGGAACGGCTACACCTTC.

This clone occurred a few times. This chain links TRBV5-1 with TRBJ2-5, with 16 bases fitting TRBD2. V dropped 3 bases and J dropped 8; count of bases not matched to a gene: 10. This CDR3 has 17 residues. Looked up from germline, CDR1 is SGHRS and CDR2 is YFSETQ. This chain's CDR3 is CASSSWLGLAGGGTQYF. CDR3 DNA: TGCGCCAGCAGCTCCTGGTTGGGACTAGCGGGGGGGGGAACCCAGTACTTC.

The chain is built from TRBV11-2 and TRBJ2-3, with 11 bases aligning to TRBD2. There are 17 residues in the CDR3. J gave up 5 bases and V 0 bases, and 7 bases lay outside the gene matches. The germline gives CDR1 SGHAT, CDR2 FQNNGV. CDR3: CASSLDVSGGVRDTQYF. DNA of the CDR3: TGTGCCAGCAGCTTAGATGTTAGCGGGGGGGTGAGAGATACGCAGTATTTT.

The gene calls are TRBV2 and TRBJ1-1; D gene unclear. The CDR3 has 13 residues. Looked up from germline, CDR1 is SNHLY and CDR2 is FYNNEI. V lost 2 bases and J lost 2, with 6 bases in between. The CDR3 DNA reads TGTGCCAGCAGTGAACGGGGAAACACTGAAGCTTTCTTT. Translation gives CASSERGNTEAFF. Looking up the rest from reference TRBV2 and TRBJ1-1 gives the full variable domain: EPEVTQTPSHQVTQMGQEVILRCVPISNHLYFYWYRQILGQKVEFLVSFYNNEISEKSEIFDDQFSVERPDGSNFTLKIRSTKLEDSAMYFCASSERGNTEAFFGQGTRLTVV.

This clone was detected only a few times. The V call is TRBV5-6, the J call TRBJ2-5; possibly TRBD1 for D (6 bases). CDR1 and CDR2 from the germline V gene are SGHDT and YYEEEE. V was shortened by 2 bases and J by 3 bases, with 14 bases between the two germline ends. This CDR3 is 15 amino acids long. The CDR3 protein is CASSFLGAGEETQYF. For the CDR3, the DNA is TGTGCCAGCAGCTTCCTGGGGGCCGGTGAAGAGACCCAGTACTTC.

This clone was found a few times. The chain carries TRBV6-5 and TRBJ1-1; TRBD1 is a possible D gene (5 bases). V lost 2 bases and J 4 bases, leaving 17 bases between the germline ends. The CDR3 spans 16 residues. Germline V gene sequence: CDR1 MNHEY, CDR2 SVGAGI. This CDR3 is CASSYGAARSGTEAFF. In DNA, the CDR3 is TGTGCCAGCAGTTACGGGGCGGCGAGGTCTGGCACTGAAGCTTTCTTT.

The chain uses TRBV7-2 and TRBJ1-1; TRBD1 aligns across 7 bases. The V and J ends lost 5 bases and 0 bases, in that order; junction bases with no gene match: 9. Germline CDR1 reads SGHTA; CDR2 reads FQGNSA. The CDR3 contains 16 residues. The CDR3 loop is CASSLRQGLMNTEAFF. The CDR3 nucleotides read TGTGCCAGCAGCCTCCGACAGGGCCTAATGAACACTGAAGCTTTCTTT.

This clone was seen only once. This chain uses TRBV2 with TRBJ1-1; maybe TRBD1 (6 bases). V lost 5 bases and J lost 5, with 12 bases in between. Looked up from germline, CDR1 is SNHLY and CDR2 is FYNNEI. CDR3 size: 13 residues. CDR3: CASSPGERTEAFF. The CDR3 bases are TGTGCCAGCAGTCCAGGGGAGAGGACTGAAGCTTTCTTT.

The V gene is TRBV5-4, the J gene TRBJ2-5, with a tentative D call TRBD2 (5 bases). CDR1 is SGHNT and CDR2 is YYREEE in the germline V gene (reference sequence). V lost 4 bases, J lost 4 bases, and 11 bases lay in between. The CDR3 runs to 13 residues. Here the CDR3 reads CASSHPSRETQYF. The CDR3 nucleotides are TGTGCCAGCAGCCACCCTAGCAGAGAGACCCAGTACTTC.

This clone was observed once. The chain carries TRBV27 and TRBJ1-2, with D perhaps TRBD1 (5 bases). Germline-derived CDR1 and CDR2 are MNHEY and SMNVEV (reference sequence). Trimming removed 5 bases at V and 4 bases at J, with 17 bases between. This CDR3 is built from 15 residues. DNA for the CDR3: TGTGCCAGCAGTCTCGCTCGGGGGGAGTCCTATGGCTACACCTTC. Protein sequence: CASSLARGESYGYTF.

In its sample, this clone was seen a few times. The chain has TRBV30 and TRBJ1-1, with D perhaps TRBD1 (5 bases). Germline lookup yields CDR1 GTSNPN and CDR2 SVGIG (reference sequence). The CDR3 spans 12 residues. The V and J ends lost 4 bases and 4 bases respectively, with 10 bases between them. CDR3 nucleotides: TGTGCCTGGATCAGAAGGGGCACTGAAGCTTTCTTT. This translates into CAWIRRGTEAFF.

The chain employs TRBV29-1 and TRBJ2-2; the D is unclear. This CDR3 is built from 14 residues. V was trimmed by 7 bases and J by 1 base, leaving 13 bases between them. From germline, CDR1 is SQVTM and CDR2 ANQGSEA. The CDR3 DNA is TGCAGCGCAAAGGAGTACGGGAACACCGGGGAGCTGTTTTTT. Encoded protein: CSAKEYGNTGELFF.

V and J are TRBV7-8 and TRBJ2-1, with D perhaps TRBD2 (5 bases). Trimming left V 7 bases short and J 14 bases short, with 21 bases between. Germline lookup yields CDR1 SGHVS and CDR2 FQNEAQ. The CDR3 sequence is 13 residues long. CDR3: CASTFPPPSGKFF. In nucleotides, the CDR3 is TGTGCCAGCACCTTCCCGCCCCCTTCGGGAAAGTTCTTC.

This rearrangement joins TRBV5-1 to TRBJ2-7; 13 bases are shared with TRBD2. There are 16 residues in the CDR3. With 7 bases clipped from V and 3 bases from J, the junction kept 10 bases outside the gene matches. Germline V gene lookup returns CDR1 SGHRS and CDR2 YFSETQ. This chain's CDR3 is CASGSGLAGEHYEQYF. The CDR3 DNA sequence: TGCGCCAGCGGATCCGGACTAGCGGGGGAACACTACGAGCAGTACTTC.